This is a list of T cell receptor beta chains from one sample in a study of shared clonotypes between healthy human individuals. Assay: immunoSEQ multiplex PCR; the TCRdb copy retains only in-frame clones and omits some. The sample consists of 2 million to 2.5 million clones, about nine tenths of them appearing once. Material for sequencing was naive CD4+ T cells from PBMCs. These receptor sequences come from a man between 18 and 35 years old in good health. Some clones in this sample may be carry-over from other donors' samples. The CDR3 runs from the conserved cysteine through the conserved F or W. Each record gives: D gene, clone size, V gene, J gene, CDR3 DNA, CDR3 protein. The D gene is left open where the match is weak. The listing skips clone size in some rows; elsewhere it reads once, few, many or a size class.

TRBD2	NA	TRBV19	TRBJ2-1	TGTGCCAGTCGCGGGAGCTCCTACAATGAGCAGTTCTTC	CASRGSSYNEQFF
TRBD1	NA	TRBV28	TRBJ2-3	TGTGCCAGCAGTCAGCCGGGACAGGGGGCAGATACGCAGTATTTT	CASSQPGQGADTQYF
NA	NA	TRBV9	TRBJ2-3	TGTGCCAGCAGCACAGATTTCTCAGATACGCAGTATTTT	CASSTDFSDTQYF
TRBD2	NA	TRBV11-2	TRBJ2-3	TGTGCCAGCAGCCCGATCCCCGGGACTAGTATCACAGATACGCAGTATTTT	CASSPIPGTSITDTQYF
NA	NA	TRBV9	TRBJ2-3	TGTGCCAGCAGCCCCCTAGGGGTAGATACGCAGTATTTT	CASSPLGVDTQYF
NA	NA	TRBV6-1	TRBJ1-1	TGTGCCGGAGCCGCACTACCGAACACTGAAGCTTTCTTT	CAGAALPNTEAFF
TRBD2	NA	TRBV7-2	TRBJ2-3	TGTGCCAGCAGCTTGGGCTCCGGGACTAGCGGGACCTGGGCGTATTTT	CASSLGSGTSGTWAYF
NA	NA	TRBV15	TRBJ1-4	TGTGCCACCAGCAGAGATATTTCGGCAACGTCTATAACTAATGAAAAACTGTTTTTT	CATSRDISATSITNEKLFF
NA	NA	TRBV25-1	TRBJ1-2	TGTGCCAGCAGTATGGGTGGGGGCTATGGCTACACCTTC	CASSMGGGYGYTF
NA	once	TRBV29-1	TRBJ2-1	TGCAGGTCACAGCCTCCCACCTACAATGAGCAGTTCTTC	CRSQPPTYNEQFF
NA	few	TRBV2	TRBJ1-1	TGTGCCAGCAGGAGAATTAACACTGAAGCTTTCTTT	CASRRINTEAFF
NA	NA	TRBV7-2	TRBJ2-7	TGTGCCAGCAGCTTGGTGGGGGGACAGCTCTCCTACGAGCAGTACTTC	CASSLVGGQLSYEQYF
TRBD1	NA	TRBV28	TRBJ2-7	TGTGCCAGCACCCCGTACCCCACCTGGGACAGCTACGAGCAGTACTTC	CASTPYPTWDSYEQYF
NA	NA	TRBV2	TRBJ1-3	TGTGCCAGCAACAGATTTAACTCTGGAAACACCATATATTTT	CASNRFNSGNTIYF
TRBD2	NA	TRBV9	TRBJ2-5	TGTGCCAGCAGCGCCATAGCGGGAGCTCCGGAGACCCAGTACTTC	CASSAIAGAPETQYF
TRBD1	NA	TRBV28	TRBJ1-2	TGTGCCAGCACCTCAGGGGGCCGGGGAGACGGCTACACCTTC	CASTSGGRGDGYTF
TRBD1	NA	TRBV28	TRBJ2-2	TGTGCCAGCAGTATCACAGGGGTTTTGACCGGGGAGCTGTTTTTT	CASSITGVLTGELFF
NA	once	TRBV28	TRBJ2-7	TGTGCCAGCAGTTTACGGCCCTTTTACCTTCATGTCACCTACGAGCAGTACTTC	CASSLRPFYLHVTYEQYF
NA	NA	TRBV28	TRBJ1-1	TGTGCCAGCAGTTTCACAGGGCACCAGAACACTGAAGCTTTCTTT	CASSFTGHQNTEAFF
NA	NA	TRBV2	TRBJ2-2	TGTGCCAGGAAGACAGAAGTTAACACCGGGGAGCTGTTTTTT	CARKTEVNTGELFF
NA	NA	TRBV5-1	TRBJ2-1	TGCGCCAGCAGCGCCACGGGTGAGCAGTTCTTC	CASSATGEQFF
TRBD1	once	TRBV28	TRBJ1-1	TGTGCCAGCAATCGAGGGGTTGACAGGGCTGAAGCTTTCTTT	CASNRGVDRAEAFF
NA	NA	TRBV7-3	TRBJ1-1	TGTGCCAGCAGCTCCTCCGGGACACTCACTGAAGCTTTCTTT	CASSSSGTLTEAFF
TRBD1	NA	TRBV7-2	TRBJ2-1	TGTGCCAGCAGCTTAAAGGGGGCGAGCTGGAATGAGCAGTTCTTC	CASSLKGASWNEQFF
NA	few	TRBV7-3	TRBJ2-3	TGTGCCAGCAGGTCCGGGGTAGCAGATACGCAGTATTTT	CASRSGVADTQYF
TRBD1	NA	TRBV28	TRBJ1-5	TGTGCCAGCAGCGGGGGGACAGGGGGCGGGGTGCCCCAGCATTTT	CASSGGTGGGVPQHF
NA	NA	TRBV14	TRBJ2-5	TGTGCCAGCAGCCAAGTCCTTGGGGGAGTGGAGACCCAGTACTTC	CASSQVLGGVETQYF
NA	NA	TRBV11-3	TRBJ2-7	TGTGCCAGCAGCTTAGAGGGATCCTACGAGCAGTACTTC	CASSLEGSYEQYF
NA	NA	TRBV4-2	TRBJ2-3	TGTGCCAGCAGCCAAGATAGCATTGCCACAGATACGCAGTATTTT	CASSQDSIATDTQYF
NA	NA	TRBV5-1	TRBJ1-1	TGCGCCAGCAGCTTGGCCGGGGGACACAACACTGAAGCTTTCTTT	CASSLAGGHNTEAFF
NA	NA	TRBV4-1	TRBJ1-2	TGCGCCAGCAGCCAAGTCGGAACCCCTAAGCCAGGCTACACCTTC	CASSQVGTPKPGYTF
TRBD2	NA	TRBV5-1	TRBJ2-1	TGCGCCAGCAGCTTGGGGTCCCCCGGGACTAGGAATACCAATGAGCAGTTCTTC	CASSLGSPGTRNTNEQFF
NA	few	TRBV30	TRBJ1-5	TGTGCCTGGAAAGTCAATCAGCCCCAGCATTTT	CAWKVNQPQHF
NA	NA	TRBV6-5	TRBJ2-2	TGTGCCAGCAGTTACTCGAGTAGCACCATCACCGGGGAGCTGTTTTTT	CASSYSSSTITGELFF
NA	NA	TRBV10-3	TRBJ2-1	TGTGCCATCAGTGAGTCGGCTAGCGACTGGGATGAGCAGTTCTTC	CAISESASDWDEQFF